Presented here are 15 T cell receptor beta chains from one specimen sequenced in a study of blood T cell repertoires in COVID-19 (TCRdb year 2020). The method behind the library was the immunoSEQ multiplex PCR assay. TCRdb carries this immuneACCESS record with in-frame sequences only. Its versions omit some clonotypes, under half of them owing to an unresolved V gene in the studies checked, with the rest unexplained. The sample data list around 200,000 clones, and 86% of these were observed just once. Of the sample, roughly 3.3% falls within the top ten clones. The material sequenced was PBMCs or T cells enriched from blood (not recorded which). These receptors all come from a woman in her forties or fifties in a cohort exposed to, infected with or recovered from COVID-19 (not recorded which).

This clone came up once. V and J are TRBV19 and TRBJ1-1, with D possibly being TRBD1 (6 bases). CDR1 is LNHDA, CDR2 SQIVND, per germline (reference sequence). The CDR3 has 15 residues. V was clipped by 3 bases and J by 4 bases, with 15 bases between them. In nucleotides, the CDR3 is TGTGCCAGTAGTATGGTGTTAGGGGGAGTCACTGAAGCTTTCTTT. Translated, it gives CASSMVLGGVTEAFF.

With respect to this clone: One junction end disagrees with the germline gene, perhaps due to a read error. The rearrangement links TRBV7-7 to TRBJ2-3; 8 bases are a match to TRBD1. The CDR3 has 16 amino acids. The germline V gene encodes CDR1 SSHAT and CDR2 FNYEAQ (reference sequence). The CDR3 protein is CASSPLRTGPTDTQYF. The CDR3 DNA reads TGTGCTAGCAGCCCCCTTCGGACAGGGCCCACAGATACGCAGTATTTT.

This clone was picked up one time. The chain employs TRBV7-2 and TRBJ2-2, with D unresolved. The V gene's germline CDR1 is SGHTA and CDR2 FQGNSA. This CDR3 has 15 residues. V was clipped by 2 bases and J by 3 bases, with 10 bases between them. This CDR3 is CASSLRLLYTGELFF. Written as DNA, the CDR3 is TGTGCCAGCAGCTTACGGTTATTGTACACCGGGGAGCTGTTTTTT. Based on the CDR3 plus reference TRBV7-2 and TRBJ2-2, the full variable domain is GAGVSQSPSNKVTEKGKDVELRCDPISGHTALYWYRQSLGQGLEFLIYFQGNSAPDKSGLPSDRFSAERTGGSVSTLTIQRTQQEDSAVYLCASSLRLLYTGELFFGEGSRLTVL.

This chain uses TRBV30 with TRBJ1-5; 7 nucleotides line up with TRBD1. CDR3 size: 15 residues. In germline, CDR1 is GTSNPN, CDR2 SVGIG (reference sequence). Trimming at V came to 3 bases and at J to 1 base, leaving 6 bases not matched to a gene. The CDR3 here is CAWRPGQLSNQPQHF. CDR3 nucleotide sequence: TGTGCCTGGAGACCGGGACAGCTAAGCAATCAGCCCCAGCATTTT.

The CDR3: CASSLMIGGMLDTEAFF. DNA of the CDR3: TGCGCCAGCAGCTTAATGATCGGGGGGATGTTGGACACTGAAGCTTTCTTT. The chain has TRBV5-1 and TRBJ1-1; D is possibly TRBD1 (5 bases). The V end was cut by 2 bases, the J end by 3 bases, with 20 bases between. The CDR3 runs 17 residues. CDR1 is SGHRS, CDR2 YFSETQ, per germline.

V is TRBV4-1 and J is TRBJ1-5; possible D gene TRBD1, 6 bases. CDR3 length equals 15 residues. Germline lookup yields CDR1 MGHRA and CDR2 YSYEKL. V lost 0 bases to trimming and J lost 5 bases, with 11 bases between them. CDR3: CASSQDGQGYQPQHF. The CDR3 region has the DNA TGCGCCAGCAGCCAAGACGGGCAGGGGTATCAGCCCCAGCATTTT.

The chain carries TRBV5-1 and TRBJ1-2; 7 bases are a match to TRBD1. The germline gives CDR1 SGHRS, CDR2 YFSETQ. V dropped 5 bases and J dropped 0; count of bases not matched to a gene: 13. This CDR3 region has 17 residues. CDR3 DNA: TGCGCCAGCAGTTCGGTCGGACGGGACAGCTCTAACTATGGCTACACCTTC. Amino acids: CASSSVGRDSSNYGYTF.

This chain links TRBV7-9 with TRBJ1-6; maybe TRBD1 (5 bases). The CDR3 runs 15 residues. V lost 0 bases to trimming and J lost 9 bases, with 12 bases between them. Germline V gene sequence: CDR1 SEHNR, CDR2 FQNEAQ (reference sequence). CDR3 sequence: CASSLARRGRSPLHF. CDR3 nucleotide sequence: TGTGCCAGCAGCTTAGCTAGGCGGGGACGTTCACCCCTCCACTTT. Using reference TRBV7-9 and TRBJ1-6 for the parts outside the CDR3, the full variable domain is DTGVSQNPRHKITKRGQNVTFRCDPISEHNRLYWYRQTLGQGPEFLTYFQNEAQLEKSRLLSDRFSAERPKGSFSTLEIQRTEQGDSAMYLCASSLARRGRSPLHFGNGTRLTVT.

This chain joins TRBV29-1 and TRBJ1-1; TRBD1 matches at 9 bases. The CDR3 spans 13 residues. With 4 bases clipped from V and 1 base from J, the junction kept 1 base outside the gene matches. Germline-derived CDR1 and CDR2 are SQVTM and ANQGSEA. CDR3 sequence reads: CSVGTGANTEAFF. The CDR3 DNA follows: TGCAGCGTTGGGACAGGGGCGAACACTGAAGCTTTCTTT.

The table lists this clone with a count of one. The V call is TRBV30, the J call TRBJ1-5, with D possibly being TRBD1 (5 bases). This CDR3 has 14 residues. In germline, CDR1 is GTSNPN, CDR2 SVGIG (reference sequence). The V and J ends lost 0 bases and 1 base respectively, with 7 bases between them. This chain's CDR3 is CAWSVGPSNQPQHF. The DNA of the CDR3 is TGTGCCTGGAGTGTGGGGCCGAGCAATCAGCCCCAGCATTTT.

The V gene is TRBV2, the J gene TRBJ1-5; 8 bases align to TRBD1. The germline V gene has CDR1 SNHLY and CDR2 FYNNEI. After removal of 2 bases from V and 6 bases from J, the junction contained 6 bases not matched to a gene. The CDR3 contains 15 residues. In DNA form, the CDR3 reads TGTGCCAGCAGTGAAACGGTGACAGGGGTTCAGCCCCAGCATTTT. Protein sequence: CASSETVTGVQPQHF.

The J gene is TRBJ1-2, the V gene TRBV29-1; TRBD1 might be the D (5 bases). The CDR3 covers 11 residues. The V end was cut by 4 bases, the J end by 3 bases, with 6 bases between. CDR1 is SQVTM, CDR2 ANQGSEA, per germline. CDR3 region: CSVGGDYGYTF. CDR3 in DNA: TGCAGCGTTGGGGGGGACTATGGCTACACCTTC.

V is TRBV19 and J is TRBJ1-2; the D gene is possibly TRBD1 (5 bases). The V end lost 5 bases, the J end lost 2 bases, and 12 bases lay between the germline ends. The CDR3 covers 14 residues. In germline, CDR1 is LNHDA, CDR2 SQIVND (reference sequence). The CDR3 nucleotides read TGTGCCAGTAGTGTGGGACTTTCCAACTATGGCTACACCTTC. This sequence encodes CASSVGLSNYGYTF. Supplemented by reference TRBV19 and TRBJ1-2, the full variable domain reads DGGITQSPKYLFRKEGQNVTLSCEQNLNHDAMYWYRQDPGQGLRLIYYSQIVNDFQKGDIAEGYSVSREKKESFPLTVTSAQKNPTAFYLCASSVGLSNYGYTFGSGTRLTVV.

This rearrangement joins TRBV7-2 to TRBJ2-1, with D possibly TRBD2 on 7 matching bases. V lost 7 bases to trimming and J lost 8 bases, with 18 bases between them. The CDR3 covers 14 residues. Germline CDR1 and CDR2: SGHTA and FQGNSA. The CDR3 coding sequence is TGTGCCAGCATCCCCGGGGGGCTTAACGATGAGCAGTTCTTC. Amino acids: CASIPGGLNDEQFF.

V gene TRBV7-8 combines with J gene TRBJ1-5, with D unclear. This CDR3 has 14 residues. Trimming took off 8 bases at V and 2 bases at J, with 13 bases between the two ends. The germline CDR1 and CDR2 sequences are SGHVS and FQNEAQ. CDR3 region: CASHRERGNQPQHF. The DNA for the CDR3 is TGTGCCAGCCACCGGGAGAGGGGCAATCAGCCCCAGCATTTT.